The text below deals with one T cell receptor beta chain. The clone's antigen remains unknown. No clone much larger than this one lies a single base away; base qualities are absent. Taken with the paper, the label for time point translates to: at surgical resection after neoadjuvant nivolumab +/- ipilimumab. The samples were obtained from NEOSTAR, a phase 2 randomized trial that tested neoadjuvant nivolumab or nivolumab plus ipilimumab, followed by surgery, in operable NSCLC. At resection, tumor-adjacent uninvolved lung was collected and used as a matched non-tumor comparison for resected tumor TCR repertoires. Libraries were built with the immunoSEQ multiplex PCR assay. Concerning the study's data processing: Repertoires were summarized by richness and clonality, and significantly expanded and contracted clones were identified between pre- and post-therapy samples. TCRdb took this table from immuneACCESS and kept in-frame rearrangements with V and J called. Such tables lack part of the clones; where checked against another copy, unresolved V genes explain under half of the gap, and the rest is unexplained. V and J calls plus clone size are reproduced from that table; the DNA served to infer D and trimming. The sample records about 3,700 clones, approximately 91% of which are singletons. The top ten clonotypes cover 4.6% of the sample.

This record belongs to a study of neoadjuvant nivolumab and ipilimumab in lung cancer (dated by TCRdb to the early 2020s). General notes on the study: Intravenous nivolumab was dosed at 3 mg/kg on days 1, 15 and 29, and in the combination arm ipilimumab 1 mg/kg was added on day 1 only. For each study arm, the primary endpoint of the trial was the rate of major pathologic response (MPR) in the intention-to-treat population. The trial treated 44 patients with operable NSCLC: about 23 were randomized to nivolumab monotherapy and 21 to nivolumab plus ipilimumab. TCR repertoires in pretherapy (baseline) peripheral blood were compared with TCR repertoires in tumors resected at surgery after neoadjuvant immune checkpoint blockade. Matched pretherapy and resected tumor pairs were analyzed from seven patients, of whom four had been treated with nivolumab and three with nivolumab plus ipilimumab. What the research found in general, with its limitations: There was no significant correlation between TCR clonality and pathologic tumor regression, and just a single major-pathologic-response sample was available for the clonality-regression analysis. From pretherapy to surgery, tumor T-cell richness and clonality increased in three of three dual-therapy tumors but in only two of four nivolumab-treated tumors. A positive correlation was observed between pretherapy blood TCR richness and richness in tumors resected after neoadjuvant therapy (Spearman R of about 0.82). TCR sequencing was performed in a small number of samples. TCR richness and clonality were greater in resected tumors than in tumor-adjacent uninvolved lung, and increases were seen in more dual-therapy-treated tumors.

The specimen was adjacent normal lung tissue, collected after neoadjuvant nivolumab, alone or with ipilimumab, at or shortly before surgery. The clonotype was recovered from an adult with non-small cell lung cancer.

The CDR3 here reads CASSLGRAGGNEQFF. The nucleotide sequence is given as TGCGCCAGCAGCTTGGGCAGGGCGGGCGGTAATGAGCAGTTCTTC. The chain joins TRBV5-1 to TRBJ2-1, with the D call perhaps TRBD1 or TRBD2, as 5 bases match in each case. The germline V gene sets CDR1 to SGHRS and CDR2 to YFSETQ. The junction carries 14 bases between V and J, which are trimmed by 0 bases and 7 bases respectively. The CDR3 runs 15 residues from the cysteine to the phenylalanine. Only the CDR3 DNA is retained, 45 bases long and in frame from the first base.